The 22 T cell receptor beta chains below all came from one sample that was sequenced in a study of vaccination and CD4 T cells after COVID-19. Treatment here: approximately 9-day PBMC culture with coronavirus spike peptide pools or control peptides (ViraFEST assay). Their cognate antigens are unknown. Researchers used the Oncomine TCR Beta short-read assay to sequence DNA from cultured CD4+ T cells. TCRdb ran MiXCR on the PCR reads and lists one entry per CDR3 protein. The repertoire holds approximately 10,000 distinct CDR3 sequences, about 57% seen once, with about 7.3% in the top ten. The sample was CD4+ T cells from blood, cultured in vitro. Receptors were obtained from a human donor who had recovered from COVID-19.

Of note for this clonotype: The junction differs from germline at one of its ends, possibly a read error. V gene TRBV6-1 combines with J gene TRBJ2-6; 10 nucleotides agree with TRBD1. CDR1 MNHNS and CDR2 SASEGT come from the germline V gene. CDR3 length: 15 amino acids. The chain's CDR3 is CASRTGGSGANVPTF. The CDR3 DNA sequence: TGTGCCAGCAGGACAGGGGGCTCTGGGGCCAACGTCCCGACTTTC.

The chain joins TRBV20-1 to TRBJ1-1, with TRBD1 as a possible D gene (5 bases). Germline CDR1 and CDR2: DFQATT and SNEGSKA (reference sequence). CDR3 length equals 13 residues. The CDR3 bases are TGCAGGGTGGGGGGGTTATCGAACACTGAAGCTTTCTTT. Translated, it gives CRVGGLSNTEAFF.

The gene calls are TRBV15 and TRBJ1-2; D remains unclear. There are 15 residues in the CDR3. Deletions cut 6 bases from V and 3 bases from J, with 17 bases between. Germline V gene data show CDR1 as LNHNV and CDR2 as YYDKDF (reference sequence). The CDR3: CATSKGRSLDYGYTF. Here the CDR3 DNA reads TGTGCCACCAGTAAGGGCCGTTCCTTAGACTATGGCTACACCTTC.

This clonotype is labeled medium-sized. The V call is TRBV19, the J call TRBJ2-2; weak D call: TRBD1 (5 bases). Germline V lookup: CDR1 LNHDA, CDR2 SQIVND (reference sequence). V gave up 5 bases and J gave up 5 bases, with 12 bases separating them. The CDR3 is 14 residues long. The CDR3 here is CASSLTTVTGELFF. CDR3 nucleotides: TGTGCCAGTAGTTTAACGACAGTTACCGGGGAGCTGTTTTTT.

This clonotype was detected only once. The CDR3 sequence is CASSQQTGDYTF. In DNA form, the CDR3 reads TGTGCCAGCAGCCAACAGACAGGGGACTACACCTTC. The chain carries TRBV3-1 and TRBJ1-2; 8 nucleotides align to TRBD1. Germline V gene data show CDR1 as LGHDT and CDR2 as YNNKEL (reference sequence). Trimming took 2 bases from V and 10 from J; bases not matched to a gene: 3. CDR3 length: 12 amino acids.

This clonotype was seen only a few times. The rearrangement links TRBV10-3 to TRBJ2-1, with D perhaps assigned TRBD1 or TRBD2 (5 bases each). The CDR3 loop spans 12 amino acids. CDR1 is ENHRY, CDR2 SYGVKD, per germline. CDR3 loop: CVTEGSGDEQFF. The CDR3, as DNA: TGTGTCACTGAGGGGTCAGGTGATGAGCAGTTCTTC.

The chain employs TRBV20-1 and TRBJ2-5; 8 nucleotides match TRBD2. The germline V gene encodes CDR1 DFQATT and CDR2 SNEGSKA (reference sequence). The CDR3 is made up of 15 amino acids. V lost 0 bases and J lost 2; bases outside the gene matches: 5. This chain's CDR3 is CSAREKRGRQETQYF. In nucleotides, the CDR3 is TGCAGTGCTAGAGAGAAGCGGGGGAGACAAGAGACCCAGTACTTC.

A few counts support this clonotype. This sequence joins TRBV6-5 and TRBJ1-1; D unclear. The V gene lost 2 bases and the J gene lost 1 base, with 5 bases spanning the gap. Germline CDR1 reads MNHEY; CDR2 reads SVGAGI. This CDR3 has 13 residues. CDR3 in DNA: TGTGCCAGCAGTTACCTACAGAACACTGAAGCTTTCTTT. It encodes CASSYLQNTEAFF.

The J gene is TRBJ1-2, the V gene TRBV6-1; a possible D gene is TRBD1 (5 bases). This CDR3 has 14 residues. Trimming took 8 bases from V and 6 from J, leaving 19 bases between them. Germline-derived CDR1 and CDR2 are MNHNS and SASEGT. This CDR3 is CASAPRGFGDGYTF. For the CDR3, the DNA is TGTGCCAGCGCCCCTAGGGGCTTCGGAGATGGCTACACCTTC.

By frequency in the sample, this clonotype is medium-sized. The chain couples TRBV10-3 to TRBJ1-2; TRBD1 is a possible D gene (5 bases). The CDR3 consists of 13 residues. Germline V gene data show CDR1 as ENHRY and CDR2 as SYGVKD. V gave up 2 bases and J gave up 8 bases, with 12 bases separating them. The DNA of the CDR3 is TGTGCCATCAGTGAGACGACAGCTCCGGGCTACACCTTC. Protein: CAISETTAPGYTF.

The V gene is TRBV27, the J gene TRBJ2-7; D may be TRBD2 (6 bases). The CDR3 is made up of 18 amino acids. CDR1 and CDR2 (germline): MNHEY, SMNVEV (reference sequence). Trimming shortened V by 0 bases and J by 3 bases, and 21 bases separated the two germline ends. The CDR3 DNA reads as TGTGCCAGCAGTTTATCTGGTTGGGAGGCTGTGGAATTCTACGAGCAGTACTTC. This sequence encodes CASSLSGWEAVEFYEQYF.

The rearrangement joins TRBV5-1 to TRBJ2-2; TRBD1 aligns across 7 bases. Looked up from germline, CDR1 is SGHRS and CDR2 is YFSETQ. The CDR3 totals 16 residues. The trim removed 4 bases at V and 0 bases at J, leaving 6 bases unmatched. The CDR3 protein is CASSQGQPTNTGELFF. The CDR3 DNA is TGCGCCAGCAGCCAGGGACAGCCAACGAACACCGGGGAGCTGTTTTTT.

This clonotype was counted between two and nine times. This chain links TRBV7-2 with TRBJ1-1, with TRBD1 identical over 11 bases. Trimming at V came to 4 bases and at J to 4 bases, leaving 5 bases not matched to a gene. The CDR3 is 15 residues long. CDR1 is SGHTA, CDR2 FQGNSA, per germline. CDR3 sequence: CASSYWTGGSTEAFF. The CDR3 DNA reads as TGTGCCAGCAGCTACTGGACAGGGGGCTCCACTGAAGCTTTCTTT.

This clonotype ranks as medium-sized. The rearrangement uses TRBV6-4 and TRBJ1-2; TRBD1 matches 7 bases. The CDR3 spans 13 residues. Germline lookup yields CDR1 MRHNA and CDR2 SNTAGT. The trim removed 10 bases at V and 5 bases at J, leaving 10 bases unmatched. The CDR3 loop reads CATRQGQEYGYTF. The CDR3 coding sequence is TGTGCCACCAGACAGGGACAAGAGTATGGCTACACCTTC.

This clonotype is judged medium-sized. The rearrangement links TRBV10-3 to TRBJ1-1, with a weak D call TRBD1 (5 bases). The CDR3 runs to 13 residues. The V and J ends lost 2 bases and 3 bases respectively, with 7 bases between them. Germline-derived CDR1 and CDR2 are ENHRY and SYGVKD. CDR3 in amino acids: CAISERGDTEAFF. The CDR3 DNA reads as TGTGCCATCAGTGAGAGGGGAGACACTGAAGCTTTCTTT.

This clonotype was seen a handful of times. The V gene is TRBV6-4, the J gene TRBJ1-1; D perhaps matches TRBD1 (5 bases). Germline assignment: CDR1 MRHNA and CDR2 SNTAGT. The ends were cut back, 0 bases at V and 4 bases at J, with 12 bases in the middle. CDR3 length: 15 amino acids. CDR3 coding DNA: TGTGCCAGCAGTGACTCTCCAGGGTCGACCACTGAAGCTTTCTTT. It specifies CASSDSPGSTTEAFF.

The chain carries TRBV5-1 and TRBJ2-1, with TRBD2 identical over 8 bases. This CDR3 is 14 amino acids long. The germline gives CDR1 SGHRS, CDR2 YFSETQ. The V gene end was trimmed by 1 base and the J gene end by 5 bases; junction bases not matched to a gene: 2. The CDR3 nucleotides are TGCGCCAGCAGCTTGAAGCGGGAGAACAATGAGCAGTTCTTC. Its translation: CASSLKRENNEQFF.

The chain is built from TRBV20-1 and TRBJ2-7; 12 bases fit TRBD1. J was trimmed by 5 bases and V by 1 base; bases with no gene match: 15. This CDR3 spans 18 amino acids. Germline CDR1 DFQATT, CDR2 SNEGSKA (reference sequence). CDR3 nucleotides: TGCAGTGCTAGAGCCCTCCAAGTGGGACAGGGGGCCAGAAACGAGCAGTACTTC. It specifies CSARALQVGQGARNEQYF.

The chain has TRBV5-3 and TRBJ2-1; a weak D match, TRBD2 (6 bases). TRBV5-3 qualifies as an ORF whose function is uncertain. V lost 0 bases and J 1 base, leaving 11 bases between the germline ends. This CDR3 is built from 16 residues. CDR3 coding DNA: TGTGCCAGAAGCTTGGCCCCGGGGAGGTCCTACAATGAGCAGTTCTTC. It is translated as CARSLAPGRSYNEQFF.

J is TRBJ2-4 and V is TRBV20-1, with 7 bases aligning to TRBD2. Germline values: CDR1 DFQATT, CDR2 SNEGSKA (reference sequence). The trim removed 1 base at V and 6 bases at J, leaving 3 bases unmatched. CDR3 length: 13 amino acids. The CDR3 nucleotides are TGCAGTGCTAGAGGGGCTAGCGGAAACATTCAGTACTTC. It yields the protein CSARGASGNIQYF.

V gene TRBV4-1 combines with J gene TRBJ1-2, with 10 bases fitting TRBD1. The CDR3 has 18 residues. J gave up 3 bases and V 2 bases, and 12 bases lay outside the gene matches. Germline V gene lookup returns CDR1 MGHRA and CDR2 YSYEKL. The CDR3 sequence is CASSQPTGQGDLYYGYTF. In nucleotides, the CDR3 is TGCGCCAGCAGCCAACCAACAGGACAGGGGGATTTATACTATGGCTACACCTTC.

This sequence joins TRBV10-2 and TRBJ1-2; D is uncertain. Trimming removed 10 bases from V and 3 bases from J, with 12 bases in between. Germline-derived CDR1 and CDR2 are WSHSY and SAAADI. The CDR3 totals 12 residues. CDR3 coding DNA: TGCGCCACCGAGGGTATATACTATGGCTACACCTTC. Translated: CATEGIYYGYTF.